Below, 27 T cell receptor beta chains from the same sample are listed, as sequenced in a study of blood T cell repertoires in COVID-19. The method was immunoSEQ multiplex PCR; TCRdb's version includes in-frame clones alone and lacks a portion of them. This repertoire shows roughly 290,000 clones, 80% to 90% found once; its top ten account for under 2.5%. The material sequenced was PBMCs or T cells enriched from blood (not recorded which). These receptors were collected from a man aged 25-40 years who had recovered from COVID-19.

The chain couples TRBV11-2 to TRBJ1-2; 10 bases align to TRBD1. With 3 bases clipped from V and 5 bases from J, the junction kept 6 bases outside the gene matches. Germline V gene lookup returns CDR1 SGHAT and CDR2 FQNNGV. The length of the CDR3 is 15 residues. CDR3 in amino acids: CASSLTGGVEYGYTF. In nucleotides, the CDR3 is TGTGCCAGCAGCTTGACAGGGGGCGTTGAATATGGCTACACCTTC.

The CDR3 nucleotides read TGTGCCAGCAGTGTCAGCGGGAAACTCTCCTACAATGAGCAGTTCTTC. As protein: CASSVSGKLSYNEQFF. V usage is TRBV2 and J usage is TRBJ2-1, with 7 bases aligning to TRBD2. In germline, CDR1 is SNHLY, CDR2 FYNNEI. The CDR3 is made up of 16 amino acids. Trimming took 4 bases from V and 0 from J; bases not matched to a gene: 6.

The chain joins TRBV5-1 to TRBJ1-3; a possible D gene is TRBD1 (5 bases). V lost 4 bases and J lost 2, with 13 bases in between. Germline-derived CDR1 and CDR2 are SGHRS and YFSETQ. The CDR3 consists of 15 residues. The CDR3 nucleotides are TGCGCCAGCAGCCCGACGGGACTGGCTGGAAACACCATATATTTT. Its protein product is CASSPTGLAGNTIYF.

This chain connects TRBV13 to TRBJ2-5, with D possibly matching TRBD2 (5 bases). From germline, CDR1 is PRHDT and CDR2 FYEKMQ (reference sequence). V shed 0 bases and J shed 5 bases, with 13 bases lying between them. This CDR3 region has 15 residues. The CDR3 DNA sequence: TGTGCCAGCAGCTTAGGCCTTAAGGAGGTCGAGACCCAGTACTTC. Protein product: CASSLGLKEVETQYF.

CDR3 in amino acids: CASSLAYRFSYEQYF. In DNA, the CDR3 is TGTGCCAGCAGCTTAGCATACAGATTCTCCTACGAGCAGTACTTC. The chain employs TRBV7-9 and TRBJ2-7; D is unclear. Germline values: CDR1 SEHNR, CDR2 FQNEAQ (reference sequence). The CDR3 has 15 amino acids. V was cut by 0 bases and J by 0 bases, with 9 bases left in between.

CDR3: CASSQDWEETQYF. The DNA of the CDR3 is TGCGCCAGCAGCCAGGACTGGGAAGAGACCCAGTACTTC. V usage is TRBV5-1 and J usage is TRBJ2-5, with a possible D match to TRBD2 (5 bases). CDR1 SGHRS and CDR2 YFSETQ come from the germline V gene. The length of the CDR3 is 13 residues. V lost 4 bases and J 3 bases, leaving 10 bases between the germline ends.

The chain links TRBV5-1 to TRBJ2-5; D possibly corresponds to TRBD1 (6 bases). Germline V gives CDR1 SGHRS, CDR2 YFSETQ. The germline V and J ends were trimmed by 0 bases and 5 bases, with 14 bases remaining between them. The CDR3 consists of 15 residues. The CDR3: CASSLGPTQGETQYF. The CDR3 bases are TGCGCCAGCAGCTTGGGCCCGACCCAGGGGGAGACCCAGTACTTC.

CDR3 in amino acids: CASSPGTSGGDQQFF. In DNA, the CDR3 is TGCGCCAGCAGCCCTGGGACTAGCGGGGGGGATCAGCAGTTCTTC. This rearrangement joins TRBV5-1 to TRBJ2-1; the match to TRBD2 covers 16 bases. CDR1 and CDR2 from the germline V gene are SGHRS and YFSETQ. The CDR3 is made up of 15 amino acids. J gave up 11 bases and V 4 bases, and 6 bases lay outside the gene matches.

Regarding this clone: An end of the junction differs from the germline gene, which may be a read error. The chain combines TRBV7-7 with TRBJ2-2; 11 nucleotides match TRBD2. Germline values: CDR1 SSHAT, CDR2 FNYEAQ (reference sequence). The CDR3 totals 17 residues. This CDR3 reads CASSFSGGATNTGELFF. CDR3 nucleotides: TGTGCTAGCAGCTTTAGCGGGGGGGCAACGAACACCGGGGAGCTGTTTTTT.

This chain uses TRBV7-2 with TRBJ2-5, with 8 bases that match TRBD2. V shed 2 bases and J 5 bases; nucleotides not matched to a gene: 13. Germline V gene data show CDR1 as SGHTA and CDR2 as FQGNSA. The CDR3 runs to 17 residues. CDR3 nucleotide sequence: TGTGCCAGCAGCTTAACAGGGACTAGTCGGGATAAGGAGACCCAGTACTTC. It yields the protein CASSLTGTSRDKETQYF.

This sequence joins TRBV19 and TRBJ1-2, with unresolved D. V lost 3 bases, J lost 1 base, and 18 bases lay in between. There are 17 residues in the CDR3. Germline V lookup: CDR1 LNHDA, CDR2 SQIVND (reference sequence). The CDR3 nucleotides are TGTGCCAGTAGTATCTATCCTAAAGTCGGTCGTAACTATGGCTACACCTTC. Translated, it gives CASSIYPKVGRNYGYTF.

This clone came up many times. The chain links TRBV15 to TRBJ1-2; no clear D gene. V was trimmed by 1 base and J by 2 bases, leaving 8 bases between them. There are 14 residues in the CDR3. Germline V gene data show CDR1 as LNHNV and CDR2 as YYDKDF (reference sequence). CDR3 in DNA: TGTGCCACCAGCAGAGCAGGAACAAACTATGGCTACACCTTC. This sequence encodes CATSRAGTNYGYTF.

This chain connects TRBV4-3 to TRBJ2-6; D unresolved. The CDR3 contains 13 residues. The germline V gene encodes CDR1 LGHNA and CDR2 YSLEER. Trimming cost V 6 bases and J 2 bases, with 5 bases left between them. In nucleotides, the CDR3 is TGCGCCAGCAGACGGGCTGGGGCCAACGTCCTGACTTTC. Encoded protein: CASRRAGANVLTF.

Here the CDR3 reads CASKTGSGYGYTF. As DNA, the CDR3 is TGTGCCAGCAAGACAGGGTCGGGCTATGGCTACACCTTC. The genes are TRBV6-5 and TRBJ1-2; 7 bases are shared with TRBD1. Per germline, CDR1 MNHEY and CDR2 SVGAGI. There are 13 residues in the CDR3. With 7 bases clipped from V and 4 bases from J, the junction kept 6 bases outside the gene matches.

V is TRBV30 and J is TRBJ1-1, with D maybe TRBD1 (5 bases). The CDR3 runs to 10 residues. V was shortened by 4 bases and J by 8 bases, with 8 bases between the two germline ends. Germline CDR1 reads GTSNPN; CDR2 reads SVGIG (reference sequence). In nucleotides, the CDR3 is TGTGCCTGGAAACAGGCAGAAGCTTTCTTT. It yields the protein CAWKQAEAFF.

This clone has just a few counts. DNA of the CDR3: TGTGCCAGCAGCGTAGAACAGGGAAACTCCTACGAGCAGTACTTC. Its protein product is CASSVEQGNSYEQYF. This chain links TRBV6-5 with TRBJ2-7, with D tentatively TRBD1 (6 bases). This CDR3 has 15 amino acids. From germline, CDR1 is MNHEY and CDR2 SVGAGI. V was pared by 6 bases and J by 0 bases, with 15 bases between.

Notes on this clone: Additional DNA sequences in this sample encode the identical CDR3. This rearrangement joins TRBV5-4 to TRBJ1-6; 7 nucleotides line up with TRBD1. Germline loops: CDR1 SGHNT, CDR2 YYREEE (reference sequence). V trimming: 4 bases; J trimming: 0 bases; junction bases outside the gene matches: 4. This CDR3 has 16 amino acids. As DNA, the CDR3 is TGTGCCAGCAGCCCAGGGGGAAGCTCCTATAATTCACCCCTCCACTTT. It codes for CASSPGGSSYNSPLHF.

This chain uses TRBV7-8 with TRBJ1-2; TRBD1 matches 7 bases. CDR3 length: 15 amino acids. V shed 5 bases and J 3 bases; nucleotides not matched to a gene: 9. The germline V gene encodes CDR1 SGHVS and CDR2 FQNEAQ. CDR3 region: CASSRGQDLDYGYTF. As DNA, the CDR3 is TGTGCCAGCAGCCGAGGACAGGACCTTGACTATGGCTACACCTTC.

This rearrangement joins TRBV12-3 or TRBV12-4 to TRBJ2-1; no clear D gene. This CDR3 has 11 residues. Trimming removed 3 bases at V and 8 bases at J, with 5 bases between. The CDR3 loop reads CASSLSYEQFF. The CDR3 DNA sequence: TGTGCCAGCAGTTTGTCCTATGAGCAGTTCTTC.

The J gene is TRBJ2-3, the V gene TRBV30, with D possibly matching TRBD2 (5 bases). V lost 5 bases, J lost 0 bases, and 21 bases lay in between. The CDR3 extends over 17 amino acids. CDR1 is GTSNPN, CDR2 SVGIG, per germline (reference sequence). CDR3 amino acids: CAWGPGLGLSSTDTQYF. CDR3 nucleotides: TGTGCCTGGGGGCCAGGACTTGGACTCTCGAGCACAGATACGCAGTATTTT.

The chain joins TRBV7-2 to TRBJ2-6, with D unresolved. The CDR3 consists of 15 residues. Germline V gene data show CDR1 as SGHTA and CDR2 as FQGNSA. Trimming left V 3 bases short and J 0 bases short, with 6 bases between. The CDR3 is CASSFAPSGANVLTF. In nucleotides, the CDR3 is TGTGCCAGCAGCTTCGCGCCCTCTGGGGCCAACGTCCTGACTTTC.

CDR3: CASSTGTGMNTEAFF. For the CDR3, the DNA is TGTGCCAGCAGCACCGGGACAGGAATGAACACTGAAGCTTTCTTT. This chain uses TRBV11-2 with TRBJ1-1, with 8 bases aligning to TRBD1. This CDR3 contains 15 residues. J gave up 0 bases and V 5 bases, and 5 bases lay outside the gene matches. CDR1 SGHAT and CDR2 FQNNGV come from the germline V gene.

V is TRBV7-9 and J is TRBJ2-2; 8 bases align to TRBD2. Germline CDR1 and CDR2: SEHNR and FQNEAQ (reference sequence). The CDR3 spans 15 residues. V lost 5 bases to trimming and J lost 5 bases; unmatched junction nucleotides: 7. The CDR3 nucleotides read TGTGCCAGCAGCCGTACCGGGACTAGAACCGGGGAGCTGTTTTTT. Residues: CASSRTGTRTGELFF.

The rearrangement joins TRBV25-1 to TRBJ2-3; the D gene is possibly TRBD1 (5 bases). V lost 8 bases to trimming and J lost 0 bases, with 12 bases between them. The CDR3 runs 14 residues. Germline CDR1 and CDR2: MGHDK and SYGVNS. CDR3 nucleotide sequence: TGTGCCAGCGCTACAGGTTCTAGCACAGATACGCAGTATTTT. Protein product: CASATGSSTDTQYF.

The chain links TRBV3-1 (or the pseudogene TRBV3-2) to TRBJ2-5; 7 positions match TRBD1. The CDR3 runs 14 residues. V was clipped by 4 bases and J by 4 bases; unmatched bases: 6. Germline CDR1 reads LGHDT; CDR2 reads YNNKEL (reference sequence). DNA of the CDR3: TGTGCCAGCAGCCCCACAGGGGTCGTAGAGACCCAGTACTTC. Its translation: CASSPTGVVETQYF.

This clone was observed once. The chain combines TRBV6-5 with TRBJ1-3; TRBD1 matches at 7 bases. V shed 5 bases, J shed 3 bases, and the junction held 4 bases outside the gene matches. The CDR3 is 14 residues long. The germline V gene encodes CDR1 MNHEY and CDR2 SVGAGI. CDR3 residues: CASSPGQLGNTIYF. The CDR3 bases are TGTGCCAGCAGTCCGGGACAGCTTGGAAACACCATATATTTT.

This chain connects TRBV29-1 to TRBJ2-2; a weak D match, TRBD2 (5 bases). Germline CDR1 reads SQVTM; CDR2 reads ANQGSEA. This CDR3 region has 13 residues. With 5 bases removed from V and 6 bases from J, the gap between germline ends came to 13 bases. Here the CDR3 reads CSVRTTGAGELFF. The DNA of the CDR3 is TGCAGCGTTCGGACCACCGGGGCCGGGGAGCTGTTTTTT.